A selection of T cell receptor beta chains follows, all from one sample in a study of blood T cell repertoires in COVID-19. Assay: immunoSEQ multiplex PCR; the TCRdb copy retains only in-frame clones and omits some. The sample lists 210,000 or so clones, 70% to 85% occurring once. Source material: PBMCs or T cells enriched from blood (not recorded which). Receptor source: a man aged 55 to 69 who had recovered from COVID-19. CDR3s include the opening cysteine and the closing phenylalanine or tryptophan. A D gene is named only where the DNA matches it firmly. Clone size, where shown, is once, few, many, or a class for clones that have expanded.

j_call v_call d_call clone_size cdr3_nt cdr3_aa
TRBJ1-3 TRBV9 NA NA TGTGCCAGCAGCGTAGCGGGGAACTCTGGAAACACCATATATTTT CASSVAGNSGNTIYF
TRBJ1-2 TRBV12-3/TRBV12-4 TRBD1 NA TGTGCCAGCAGGCCGACAGGGAACTATGGCTACACCTTC CASRPTGNYGYTF
TRBJ2-3 TRBV5-4 TRBD2 NA TGTGCCAGCAGCATACCGGGACTAGCGGGGGGGAGCACAGATACGCAGTATTTT CASSIPGLAGGSTDTQYF
TRBJ1-2 TRBV6-4 NA NA TGTGCCAGCAGTGACTCGGCGGGACTGTATGGCTACACCTTC CASSDSAGLYGYTF
TRBJ1-2 TRBV11-2 NA NA TGTGCCAGCAGCTTACAGGCAGGGGCAAGCTATGGCTACACCTTC CASSLQAGASYGYTF
TRBJ2-1 TRBV13 TRBD2 NA TGTGCCAGCAGCTTTTTGGTGGGACTAGCGGGGCCAAGCTCCTACAATGAGCAGTTCTTC CASSFLVGLAGPSSYNEQFF
TRBJ2-5 TRBV19 NA NA TGTGCCAGTTCTAGGGGTCGGGTAGAGACCCAGTACTTC CASSRGRVETQYF
TRBJ1-3 TRBV14 TRBD1 NA TGTGCCAGCAGTACAGGGGTCTCTGGAAACACCATATATTTT CASSTGVSGNTIYF
TRBJ1-5 TRBV6-1 NA NA TGTGCCAGCAGTGGCCCCGCCACAGTCGATAGCAATCAGCCCCAGCATTTT CASSGPATVDSNQPQHF
TRBJ1-5 TRBV19 NA NA TGTGCCAGTAGTATGATGGGGGGAAGTCAGCCCCAGCATTTT CASSMMGGSQPQHF
TRBJ2-3 TRBV2 TRBD1 NA TGTGCCAGCAGGACCCAGGGGGTCGCTGATACGCAGTATTTT CASRTQGVADTQYF
TRBJ2-7 TRBV29-1 NA NA TGCAGCGTTTCCCAGGGCCACTACGAGCAGTACTTC CSVSQGHYEQYF
TRBJ2-7 TRBV19 NA NA TGTGCCAGTAGTATAGTCATTGGATCGGGGGAGCAGTACTTC CASSIVIGSGEQYF
TRBJ2-1 TRBV7-2 TRBD2 NA TGTGCCAGCAGCTTAGATCTGGCTAGCGGGGAGTACAATGAGCAGTTCTTC CASSLDLASGEYNEQFF
TRBJ1-1 TRBV4-2 NA NA TGTGCCACTTCCAGGGATAAGAACACTGAAGCTTTCTTT CATSRDKNTEAFF
TRBJ2-2 TRBV27 NA NA TGTGCCAGCAGCACAGGGAGTGGGGAGCTGTTTTTT CASSTGSGELFF
TRBJ1-5 TRBV11-1 NA NA TGTGCCAGCAGCTTATCCCAGAATCAGCCCCAGCATTTT CASSLSQNQPQHF
TRBJ2-3 TRBV6-2/TRBV6-3 TRBD2 NA TGTGCCAGCAGTTACCGCATCGGGGGGAGAAGCACAGATACGCAGTATTTT CASSYRIGGRSTDTQYF
TRBJ1-2 TRBV6-5 NA once TGTGCCAGCAGTTACCTACAGGCCACTAACTATGGCTACACCTTC CASSYLQATNYGYTF
TRBJ1-1 TRBV10-3 NA NA TGTGCCATCAGTGAGTCGTGGGCGGGGAGATCTGAAGCTTTCTTT CAISESWAGRSEAFF
TRBJ1-1 TRBV7-9 NA NA TGTGCCAGCAGCTCCCAGGGCGGGATGAACACTGAAGCTTTCTTT CASSSQGGMNTEAFF
TRBJ1-2 TRBV11-2 TRBD1 NA TGTGCCAGCAGCTTGGCAGGGGGCTTCAACTATGGCTACACCTTC CASSLAGGFNYGYTF
TRBJ2-1 TRBV20-1 TRBD2 NA TGCAGTGCTAGTCGGCTAGCGGGGGCCCGGGGAAATGAGCAGTTCTTC CSASRLAGARGNEQFF
TRBJ1-5 TRBV6-2/TRBV6-3 NA NA TGTGCCAGCAGTTATTCAGGGAATTTGCAGCCCCAGCATTTT CASSYSGNLQPQHF
TRBJ1-6 TRBV7-8 NA few TGTGCCAGCAGCTTCAGACGGGTCCCCTATAATTCACCCCTCCACTTT CASSFRRVPYNSPLHF
TRBJ1-1 TRBV7-9 TRBD1 NA TGTGCCAGCAGCTCGGACAGGTACAGAATCACTGAAGCTTTCTTT CASSSDRYRITEAFF
TRBJ2-1 TRBV11-3 NA NA TGTGCCACCTCTCGACAGGACGTCCGGTACAATGAGCAGTTCTTC CATSRQDVRYNEQFF
TRBJ2-7 TRBV28 NA few TGTGCCAGCAGTTTCCCCCCATGGACAGACAACTACGAGCAGTACTTC CASSFPPWTDNYEQYF
TRBJ2-7 TRBV18 TRBD1 NA TGTGCCAGCTCACCGGGACAGGGGGACGAGCAGTACTTC CASSPGQGDEQYF
TRBJ2-2 TRBV19 TRBD2 NA TGTGCCAGTAGTATAGTGGCTAGCGGGGGCGGGGAGCTGTTTTTT CASSIVASGGGELFF
TRBJ1-6 TRBV7-9 TRBD1 NA TGTGCCAGCAGCAGCCGGGACAGAAATAATTCACCCCTCCACTTT CASSSRDRNNSPLHF
TRBJ1-5 TRBV2 NA NA TGTGCCAGCAGTGAATCGGAGTTAAATCAGCCCCAGCATTTT CASSESELNQPQHF
TRBJ1-4 TRBV29-1 TRBD1 NA TGCAGCGTTTCGGGGACAGAGGCAACTAATGAAAAACTGTTTTTT CSVSGTEATNEKLFF
TRBJ1-4 TRBV30 TRBD1 NA TGTGCCTGGAGTGTAGCGGGACAGGGAGGCGAAAAACTGTTTTTT CAWSVAGQGGEKLFF
TRBJ1-2 TRBV7-9 NA few TGTGCCAGCAGCTCGGGGTGGGGATATGGCTACACCTTC CASSSGWGYGYTF
TRBJ2-6 TRBV19 TRBD1 NA TGTGCCAGTAGTTCAGGACAGGTCAACTCTGGGGCCAACGTCCTGACTTTC CASSSGQVNSGANVLTF
TRBJ2-5 TRBV5-4 TRBD2 NA TGTGCCAGCAGCTTGTTCTTGCGGGGGGGCCAAGAGACCCAGTACTTC CASSLFLRGGQETQYF
TRBJ2-1 TRBV3-1/TRBV3-2 TRBD2 NA TGTGCCAGCAGCCGGACTAGCGGGAATGAGCAGTTCTTC CASSRTSGNEQFF
TRBJ1-1 TRBV18 NA NA TGTGCCAGCTCACGAGAAGCCAGGGGTTCTGAAGCTTTCTTT CASSREARGSEAFF
TRBJ1-5 TRBV7-8 NA NA TGTGCCAGCAGCCCCCAAAGGGGGGGACAGCCCCAGCATTTT CASSPQRGGQPQHF
TRBJ2-5 TRBV5-1 NA NA TGCGCCAGCAGCCCCTCAACAGGGACCCAAGAGACCCAGTACTTC CASSPSTGTQETQYF
TRBJ2-1 TRBV19 TRBD2 NA TGTGCCAGTAGTATTAGCGGGGGAACCTACAATGAGCAGTTCTTC CASSISGGTYNEQFF
TRBJ2-3 TRBV5-1 TRBD1 NA TGCGCCAGCAGCTTGCCCGGGACAGGGGGCGCAGATACGCAGTATTTT CASSLPGTGGADTQYF
TRBJ2-2 TRBV25-1 NA NA TGTGCCAGCAGTGAAGGTTCGGGGGCCGGGGAGCTGTTTTTT CASSEGSGAGELFF
TRBJ2-7 TRBV27 TRBD1 NA TGTGCCAGCAGCCCCTTGGCAGGGGGCTCCTACGAGCAGTACTTC CASSPLAGGSYEQYF